Below, one T cell receptor beta chain is given with its context. The CDR3 spans 21 residues. After removal of 3 bases from V and 1 base from J, the junction contained 18 bases not matched to a gene. CDR1 LGHDT and CDR2 YNNKEL come from the germline V gene (reference sequence). The data were obtained in a study of blood T cell repertoires in COVID-19. For the study at large: Material from acute and convalescent COVID-19 was sourced from the United States, Italy and Spain. From T cells, B-cell-depleted T cells, or PBMCs came the material, which was cDNA or gDNA.

How the authors handled the data: Reference gene primer amplification gave nucleated cell count estimates. Libraries were prepared by immunoSEQ multiplex PCR; TCRdb keeps only in-frame clonotypes and omits some of them. V, J and clone size were drawn from that table, and D and trimming were deduced from the DNA. Of about 180,000 clones in the sample, roughly 80% were seen once. Each participant's cohort was designated according to participant-reported clinical history. The gene calls are TRBV3-1 (or the pseudogene TRBV3-2) and TRBJ2-1; the match to TRBD2 covers 10 bases. The sequence came from a woman in her forties with acute COVID-19. The sequenced material came from PBMCs or T cells enriched from blood (not recorded which). The CDR3 DNA reads TGTGCCAGCAGCCATTTCCCCGCGTCTAGCGGGAGAGGGGGATCCTACAATGAGCAGTTCTTC. Protein product: CASSHFPASSGRGGSYNEQFF.